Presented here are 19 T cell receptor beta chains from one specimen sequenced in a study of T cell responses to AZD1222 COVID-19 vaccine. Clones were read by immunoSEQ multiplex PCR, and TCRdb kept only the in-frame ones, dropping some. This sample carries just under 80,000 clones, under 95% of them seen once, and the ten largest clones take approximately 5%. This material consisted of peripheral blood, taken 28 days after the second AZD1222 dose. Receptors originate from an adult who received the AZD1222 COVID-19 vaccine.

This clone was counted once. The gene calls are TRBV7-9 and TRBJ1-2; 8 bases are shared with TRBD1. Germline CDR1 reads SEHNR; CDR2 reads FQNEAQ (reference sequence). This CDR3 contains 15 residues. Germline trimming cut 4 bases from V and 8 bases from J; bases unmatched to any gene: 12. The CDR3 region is CASSSRAQGVGGYTF. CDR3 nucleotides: TGTGCCAGCAGCTCTAGGGCACAGGGGGTCGGGGGCTACACCTTC.

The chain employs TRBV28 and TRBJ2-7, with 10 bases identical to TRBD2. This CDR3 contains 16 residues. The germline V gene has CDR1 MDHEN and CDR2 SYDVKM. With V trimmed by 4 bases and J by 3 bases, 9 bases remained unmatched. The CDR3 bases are TGTGCCAGCAGTTCTATAACTAGCGGGATAGGCTACGAGCAGTACTTC. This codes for CASSSITSGIGYEQYF.

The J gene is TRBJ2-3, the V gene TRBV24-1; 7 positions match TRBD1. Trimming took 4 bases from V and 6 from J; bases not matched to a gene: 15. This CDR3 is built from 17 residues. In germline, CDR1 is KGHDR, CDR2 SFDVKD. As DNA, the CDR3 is TGTGCCACCAGTGACCCTGCGAGGGACAGACAGCGGGATACGCAGTATTTT. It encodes CATSDPARDRQRDTQYF.

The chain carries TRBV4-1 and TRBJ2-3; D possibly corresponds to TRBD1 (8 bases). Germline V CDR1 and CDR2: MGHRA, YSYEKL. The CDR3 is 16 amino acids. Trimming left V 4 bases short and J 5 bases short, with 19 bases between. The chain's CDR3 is CASSLQGGGTGDTQYF. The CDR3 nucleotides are TGCGCCAGCAGCCTCCAAGGGGGGGGGACAGGAGATACGCAGTATTTT.

The CDR3 is CASSPYSGTGFKKLFF. CDR3 DNA: TGTGCCAGCAGCCCCTACTCCGGGACAGGGTTTAAAAAACTGTTTTTT. The J gene is TRBJ1-4, the V gene TRBV3-1 (or the pseudogene TRBV3-2), with 9 bases matching TRBD1. This CDR3 has 16 amino acids. Germline V gene lookup returns CDR1 LGHDT and CDR2 YNNKEL (reference sequence). J gave up 9 bases and V 4 bases, and 12 bases lay outside the gene matches.

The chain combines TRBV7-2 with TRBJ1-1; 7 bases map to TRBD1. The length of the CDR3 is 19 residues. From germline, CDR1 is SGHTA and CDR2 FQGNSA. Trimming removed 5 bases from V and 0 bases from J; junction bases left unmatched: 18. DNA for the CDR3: TGTGCCAGCAGCCACCCATGGCGACAGGGCCCTTTCATGAACACTGAAGCTTTCTTT. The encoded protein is CASSHPWRQGPFMNTEAFF.

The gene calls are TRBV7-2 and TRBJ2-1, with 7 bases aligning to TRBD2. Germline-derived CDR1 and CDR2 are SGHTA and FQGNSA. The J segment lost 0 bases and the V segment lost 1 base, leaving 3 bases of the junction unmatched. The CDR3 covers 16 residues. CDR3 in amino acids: CASSLEGTTSYNEQFF. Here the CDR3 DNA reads TGTGCCAGCAGCTTAGAAGGGACTACCTCCTACAATGAGCAGTTCTTC.

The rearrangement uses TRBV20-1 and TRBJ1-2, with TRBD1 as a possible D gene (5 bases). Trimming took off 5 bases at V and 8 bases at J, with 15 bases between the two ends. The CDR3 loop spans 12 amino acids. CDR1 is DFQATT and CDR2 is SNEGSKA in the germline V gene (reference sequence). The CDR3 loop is CSAGEGRGGYTF. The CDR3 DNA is TGCAGTGCTGGTGAGGGGCGAGGGGGCTACACCTTC.

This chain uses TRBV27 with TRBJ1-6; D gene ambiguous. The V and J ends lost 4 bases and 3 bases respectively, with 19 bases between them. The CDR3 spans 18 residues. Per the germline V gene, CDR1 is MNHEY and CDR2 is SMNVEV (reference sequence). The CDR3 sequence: CASSSSRRIGGYNSPLHF. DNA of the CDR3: TGTGCCAGCAGTTCCTCCCGGCGGATAGGAGGCTATAATTCACCCCTCCACTTT.

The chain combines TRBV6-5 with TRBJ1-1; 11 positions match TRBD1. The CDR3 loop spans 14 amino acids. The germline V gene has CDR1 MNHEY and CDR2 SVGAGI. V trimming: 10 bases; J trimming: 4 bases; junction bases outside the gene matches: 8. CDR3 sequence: CATGQGVSGTEAFF. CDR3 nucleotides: TGTGCCACGGGACAGGGGGTGTCGGGCACTGAAGCTTTCTTT.

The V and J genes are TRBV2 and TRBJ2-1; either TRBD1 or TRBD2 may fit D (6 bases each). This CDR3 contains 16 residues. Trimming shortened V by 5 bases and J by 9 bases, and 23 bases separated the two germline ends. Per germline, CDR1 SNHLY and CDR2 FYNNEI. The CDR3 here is CASSRRGGLSGGEQFF. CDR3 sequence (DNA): TGTGCCAGCAGTCGACGAGGGGGGTTGTCCGGCGGTGAGCAGTTCTTC.

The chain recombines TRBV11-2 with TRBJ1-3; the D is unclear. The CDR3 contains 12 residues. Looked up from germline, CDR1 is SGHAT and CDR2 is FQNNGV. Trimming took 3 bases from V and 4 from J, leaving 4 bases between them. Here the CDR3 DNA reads TGTGCCAGCAGCTTCCCAGGAAACACCATATATTTT. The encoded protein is CASSFPGNTIYF.

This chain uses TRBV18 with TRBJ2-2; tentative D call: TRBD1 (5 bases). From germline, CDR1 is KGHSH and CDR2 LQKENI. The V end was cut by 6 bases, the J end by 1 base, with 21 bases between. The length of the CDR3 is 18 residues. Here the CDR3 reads CASSEARTSTMNTGELFF. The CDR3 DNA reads TGTGCCAGCTCCGAGGCACGGACATCTACAATGAACACCGGGGAGCTGTTTTTT. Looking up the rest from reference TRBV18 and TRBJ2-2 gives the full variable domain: NAGVMQNPRHLVRRRGQEARLRCSPMKGHSHVYWYRQLPEEGLKFMVYLQKENIIDESGMPKERFSAEFPKEGPSILRIQQVVRGDSAAYFCASSEARTSTMNTGELFFGEGSRLTVL.

CDR3 in DNA: TGCAGCGTTGCAGCGGGACAGGGGAACTTCTACACCTTC. Its protein product is CSVAAGQGNFYTF. The rearrangement uses TRBV29-1 and TRBJ1-2, with 10 nucleotides matching TRBD1. The CDR3 runs 13 residues. V shed 4 bases and J 10 bases; nucleotides not matched to a gene: 9. CDR1 and CDR2 (germline): SQVTM, ANQGSEA.

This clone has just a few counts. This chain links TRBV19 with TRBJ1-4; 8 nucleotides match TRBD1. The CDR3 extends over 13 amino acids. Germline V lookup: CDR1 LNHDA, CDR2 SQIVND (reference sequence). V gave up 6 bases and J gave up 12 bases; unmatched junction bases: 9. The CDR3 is CASRSGQGSELFF. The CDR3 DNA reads TGTGCCAGTAGATCCGGACAGGGCTCGGAACTGTTTTTT.

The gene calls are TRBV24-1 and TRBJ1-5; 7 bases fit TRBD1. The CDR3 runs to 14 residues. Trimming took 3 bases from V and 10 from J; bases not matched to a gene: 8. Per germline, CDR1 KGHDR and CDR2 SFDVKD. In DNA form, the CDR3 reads TGTGCCACCAGTGATCCGACAGGGATGGTACCCCAGCATTTT. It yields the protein CATSDPTGMVPQHF.

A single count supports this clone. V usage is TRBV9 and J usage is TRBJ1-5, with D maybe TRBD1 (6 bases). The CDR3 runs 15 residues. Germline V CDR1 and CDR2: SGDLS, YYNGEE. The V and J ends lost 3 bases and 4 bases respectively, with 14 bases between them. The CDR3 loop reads CASSAPTGLNQPQHF. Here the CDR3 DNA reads TGTGCCAGCAGCGCTCCGACAGGACTAAATCAGCCCCAGCATTTT.

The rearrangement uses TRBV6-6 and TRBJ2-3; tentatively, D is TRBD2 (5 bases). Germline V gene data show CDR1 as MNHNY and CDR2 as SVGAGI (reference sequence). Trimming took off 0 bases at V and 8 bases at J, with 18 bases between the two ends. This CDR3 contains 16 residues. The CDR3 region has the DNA TGTGCCAGCAGTTACTCGCCCTCGGGGAACCTCGGTACGCAGTATTTT. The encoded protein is CASSYSPSGNLGTQYF.

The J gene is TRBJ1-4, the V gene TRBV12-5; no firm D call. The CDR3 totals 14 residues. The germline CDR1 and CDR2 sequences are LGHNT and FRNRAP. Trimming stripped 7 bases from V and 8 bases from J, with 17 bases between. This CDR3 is CASAGSSGNEKLFF. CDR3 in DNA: TGTGCTAGTGCGGGGTCCTCGGGGAACGAAAAACTGTTTTTT.